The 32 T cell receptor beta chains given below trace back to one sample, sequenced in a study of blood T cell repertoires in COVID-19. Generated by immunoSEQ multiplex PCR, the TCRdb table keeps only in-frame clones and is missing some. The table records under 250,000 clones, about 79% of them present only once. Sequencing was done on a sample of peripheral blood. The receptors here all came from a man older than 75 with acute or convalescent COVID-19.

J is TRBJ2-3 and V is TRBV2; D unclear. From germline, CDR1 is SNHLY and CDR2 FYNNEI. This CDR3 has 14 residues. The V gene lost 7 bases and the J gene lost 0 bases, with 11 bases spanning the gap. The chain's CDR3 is CASTRSVSTDTQYF. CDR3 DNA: TGTGCCAGCACCCGGTCTGTAAGCACAGATACGCAGTATTTT.

As DNA, the CDR3 is TGCGCCAGCAGCTGGACACCTAGCTCCTACGAGCAGTACTTC. It yields the protein CASSWTPSSYEQYF. The chain is built from TRBV5-1 and TRBJ2-7, with TRBD1 as a possible D gene (5 bases). The germline V gene has CDR1 SGHRS and CDR2 YFSETQ. This CDR3 region has 14 residues. V was pared by 3 bases and J by 0 bases, with 10 bases between.

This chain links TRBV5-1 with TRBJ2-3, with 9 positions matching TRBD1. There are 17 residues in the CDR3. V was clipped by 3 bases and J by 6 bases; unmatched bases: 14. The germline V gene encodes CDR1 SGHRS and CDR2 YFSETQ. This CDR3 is CASSSLMTGQGPDTQYF. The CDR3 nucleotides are TGCGCCAGCAGCTCCCTCATGACCGGACAGGGGCCCGATACGCAGTATTTT.

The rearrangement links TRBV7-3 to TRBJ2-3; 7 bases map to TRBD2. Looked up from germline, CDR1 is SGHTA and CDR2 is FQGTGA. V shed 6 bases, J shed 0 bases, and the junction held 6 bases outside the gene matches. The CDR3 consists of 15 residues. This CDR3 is CASSSVSGSTDTQYF. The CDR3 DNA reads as TGTGCCAGCAGTTCCGTTAGCGGGAGCACAGATACGCAGTATTTT.

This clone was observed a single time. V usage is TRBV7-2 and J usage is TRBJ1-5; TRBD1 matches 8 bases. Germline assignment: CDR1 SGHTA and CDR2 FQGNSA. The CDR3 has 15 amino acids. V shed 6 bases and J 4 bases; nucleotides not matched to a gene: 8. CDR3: CASSSRDRLNQPQHF. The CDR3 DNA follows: TGTGCCAGCAGTTCCCGGGACAGGTTGAATCAGCCCCAGCATTTT.

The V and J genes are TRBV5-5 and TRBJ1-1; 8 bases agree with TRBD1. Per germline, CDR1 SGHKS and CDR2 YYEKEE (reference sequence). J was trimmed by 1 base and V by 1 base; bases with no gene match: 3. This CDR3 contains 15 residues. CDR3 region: CASSLSGTGNTEAFF. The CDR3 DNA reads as TGTGCCAGCAGCTTGTCCGGGACAGGGAACACTGAAGCTTTCTTT.

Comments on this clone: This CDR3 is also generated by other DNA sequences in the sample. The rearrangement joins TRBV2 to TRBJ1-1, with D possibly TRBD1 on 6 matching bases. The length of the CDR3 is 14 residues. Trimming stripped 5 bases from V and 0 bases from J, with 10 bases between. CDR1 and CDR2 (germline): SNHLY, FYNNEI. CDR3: CASSLDRLNTEAFF. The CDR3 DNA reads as TGTGCCAGCAGTCTGGACAGACTGAACACTGAAGCTTTCTTT.

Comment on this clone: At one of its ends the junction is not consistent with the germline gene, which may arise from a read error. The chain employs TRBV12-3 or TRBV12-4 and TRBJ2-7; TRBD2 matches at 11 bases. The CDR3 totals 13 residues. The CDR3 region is CASRLAGGDEQYF. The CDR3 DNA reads TGTGCCAGCAGATTAGCGGGAGGGGACGAGCAGTACTTC.

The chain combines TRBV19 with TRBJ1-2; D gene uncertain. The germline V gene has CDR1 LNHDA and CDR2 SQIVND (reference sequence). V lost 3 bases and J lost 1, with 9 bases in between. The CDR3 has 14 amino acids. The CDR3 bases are TGTGCCAGTAGTATTAGCGAGGTTAACTATGGCTACACCTTC. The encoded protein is CASSISEVNYGYTF.

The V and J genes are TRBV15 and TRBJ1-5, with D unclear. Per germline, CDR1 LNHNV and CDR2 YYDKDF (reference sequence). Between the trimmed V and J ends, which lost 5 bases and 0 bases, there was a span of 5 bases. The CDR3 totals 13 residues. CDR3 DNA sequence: TGTGCCACCAGCTCGTATAGCAATCAGCCCCAGCATTTT. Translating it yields CATSSYSNQPQHF.

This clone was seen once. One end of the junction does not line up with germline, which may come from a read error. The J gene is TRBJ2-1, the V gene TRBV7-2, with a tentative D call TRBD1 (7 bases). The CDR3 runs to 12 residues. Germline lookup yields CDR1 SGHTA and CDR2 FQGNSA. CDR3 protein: CASRIEGGREIF. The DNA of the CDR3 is TGTGCCAGCAGGATAGAAGGGGGCCGGGAGATCTTC.

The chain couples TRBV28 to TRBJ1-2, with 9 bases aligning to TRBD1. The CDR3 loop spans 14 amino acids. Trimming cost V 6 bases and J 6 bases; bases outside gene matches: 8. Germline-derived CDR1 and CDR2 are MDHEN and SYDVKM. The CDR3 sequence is CASRTGGSVDGYTF. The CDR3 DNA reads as TGTGCCAGCAGGACAGGGGGAAGCGTGGATGGCTACACCTTC.

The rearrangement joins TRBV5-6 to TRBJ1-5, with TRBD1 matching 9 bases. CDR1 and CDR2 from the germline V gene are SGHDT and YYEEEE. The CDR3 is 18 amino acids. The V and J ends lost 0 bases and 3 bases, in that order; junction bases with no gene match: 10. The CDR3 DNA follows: TGTGCCAGCAGCTTGGCCCCGGGACAGGGTGGACTCAATCAGCCCCAGCATTTT. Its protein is CASSLAPGQGGLNQPQHF.

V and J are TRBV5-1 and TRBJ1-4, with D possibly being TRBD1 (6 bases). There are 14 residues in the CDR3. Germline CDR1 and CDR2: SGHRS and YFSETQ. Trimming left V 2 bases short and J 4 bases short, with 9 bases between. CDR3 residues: CASSLEDSNEKLFF. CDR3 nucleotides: TGCGCCAGCAGCTTAGAGGACAGTAATGAAAAACTGTTTTTT.

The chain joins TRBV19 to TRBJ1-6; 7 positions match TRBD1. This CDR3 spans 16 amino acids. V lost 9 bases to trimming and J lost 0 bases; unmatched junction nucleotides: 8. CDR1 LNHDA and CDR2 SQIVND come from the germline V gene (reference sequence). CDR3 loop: CASRDSGFSYNSPLHF. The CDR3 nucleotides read TGTGCCAGCAGGGACAGTGGGTTCTCCTATAATTCACCCCTCCACTTT.

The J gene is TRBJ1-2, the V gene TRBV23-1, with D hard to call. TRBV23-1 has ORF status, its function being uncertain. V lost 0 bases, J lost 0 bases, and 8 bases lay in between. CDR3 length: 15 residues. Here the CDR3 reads CASSQSGSTNYGYTF. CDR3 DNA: TGCGCCAGCAGTCAATCGGGCAGCACTAACTATGGCTACACCTTC.

This chain's CDR3 is CATSWASTDTQYF. In nucleotides, the CDR3 is TGTGCCACCAGTTGGGCGTCGACAGATACGCAGTATTTT. The gene calls are TRBV24-1 and TRBJ2-3; D unclear. Per germline, CDR1 KGHDR and CDR2 SFDVKD. V lost 6 bases to trimming and J lost 3 bases, with 9 bases between them. CDR3 length: 13 residues.

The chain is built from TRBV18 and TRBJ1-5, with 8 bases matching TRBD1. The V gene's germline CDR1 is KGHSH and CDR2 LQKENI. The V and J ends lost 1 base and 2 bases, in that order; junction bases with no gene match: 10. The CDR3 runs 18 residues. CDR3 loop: CASSPQRTGPWGNQPQHF. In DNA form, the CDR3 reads TGTGCCAGCTCACCACAGAGGACAGGGCCGTGGGGCAATCAGCCCCAGCATTTT.

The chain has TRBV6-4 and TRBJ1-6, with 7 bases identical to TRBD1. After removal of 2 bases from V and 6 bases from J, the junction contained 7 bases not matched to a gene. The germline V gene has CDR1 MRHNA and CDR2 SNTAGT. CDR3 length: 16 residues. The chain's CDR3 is CASSDIAAGGNSPLHF. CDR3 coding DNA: TGTGCCAGCAGTGACATCGCGGCAGGGGGTAATTCACCCCTCCACTTT.

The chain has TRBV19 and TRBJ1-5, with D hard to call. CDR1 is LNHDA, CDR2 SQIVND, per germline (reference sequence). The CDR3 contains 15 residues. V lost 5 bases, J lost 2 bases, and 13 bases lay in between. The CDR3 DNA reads TGTGCCAGTAGTGAGTGGACGGGAGGCAATCAGCCCCAGCATTTT. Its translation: CASSEWTGGNQPQHF.

This chain's CDR3 is CASSLEGANGNTIYF. In nucleotides, the CDR3 is TGCGCCAGCAGCTTGGAGGGGGCGAACGGAAACACCATATATTTT. The chain links TRBV5-1 to TRBJ1-3, with TRBD1 identical over 7 bases. Germline trimming cut 0 bases from V and 4 bases from J; bases unmatched to any gene: 4. CDR1 and CDR2 from the germline V gene are SGHRS and YFSETQ. This CDR3 has 15 amino acids.

The CDR3 spells CASSQTEARNTEAFF. CDR3 in DNA: TGCGCCAGCAGCCAAACGGAGGCCAGGAACACTGAAGCTTTCTTT. The V call is TRBV4-1, the J call TRBJ1-1; D uncertain. Germline CDR1 is MGHRA and CDR2 is YSYEKL. V lost 2 bases and J lost 1, with 11 bases in between. The CDR3 has 15 amino acids.

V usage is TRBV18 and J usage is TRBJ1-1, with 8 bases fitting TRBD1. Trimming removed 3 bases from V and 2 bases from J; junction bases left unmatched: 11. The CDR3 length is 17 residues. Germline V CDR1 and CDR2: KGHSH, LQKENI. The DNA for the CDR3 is TGTGCCAGCTCACCCGGCGACAGGGGCGCCGCTAACACTGAAGCTTTCTTT. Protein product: CASSPGDRGAANTEAFF.

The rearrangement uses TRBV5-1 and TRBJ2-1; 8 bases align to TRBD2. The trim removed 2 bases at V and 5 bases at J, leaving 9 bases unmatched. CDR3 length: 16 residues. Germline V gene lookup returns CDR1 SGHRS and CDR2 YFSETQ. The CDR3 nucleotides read TGCGCCAGCAGCTTAATAAGCGGGAGCATGCACAATGAGCAGTTCTTC. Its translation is CASSLISGSMHNEQFF.

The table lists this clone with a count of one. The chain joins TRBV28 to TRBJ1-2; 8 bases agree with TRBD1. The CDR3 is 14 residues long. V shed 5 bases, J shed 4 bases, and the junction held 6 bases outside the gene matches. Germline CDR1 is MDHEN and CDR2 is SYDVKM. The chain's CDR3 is CASSRAGGSYGYTF. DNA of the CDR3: TGTGCCAGCAGTCGGGCAGGGGGCAGCTATGGCTACACCTTC.

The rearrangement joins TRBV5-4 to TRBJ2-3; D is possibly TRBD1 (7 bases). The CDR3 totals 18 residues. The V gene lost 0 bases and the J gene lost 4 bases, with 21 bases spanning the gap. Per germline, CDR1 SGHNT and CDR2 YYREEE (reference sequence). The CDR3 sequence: CASSLGGGAAGGPDTQYF. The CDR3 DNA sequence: TGTGCCAGCAGCTTGGGGGGCGGGGCAGCAGGGGGACCAGATACGCAGTATTTT.

DNA of the CDR3: TGTGCCAGCAGTTTAGGACAGTCCAATCAGCCCCAGCATTTT. It encodes CASSLGQSNQPQHF. The chain uses TRBV28 and TRBJ1-5; a possible D gene is TRBD1 (6 bases). V was cut by 2 bases and J by 3 bases, with 8 bases left in between. The CDR3 is 14 residues long. From germline, CDR1 is MDHEN and CDR2 SYDVKM.

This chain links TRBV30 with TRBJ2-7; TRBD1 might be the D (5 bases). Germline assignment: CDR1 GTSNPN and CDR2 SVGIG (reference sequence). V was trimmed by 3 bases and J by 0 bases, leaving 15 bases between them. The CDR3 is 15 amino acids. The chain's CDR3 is CAWRPQGRSSYEQYF. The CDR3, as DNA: TGTGCCTGGAGACCCCAGGGTCGAAGCTCCTACGAGCAGTACTTC.

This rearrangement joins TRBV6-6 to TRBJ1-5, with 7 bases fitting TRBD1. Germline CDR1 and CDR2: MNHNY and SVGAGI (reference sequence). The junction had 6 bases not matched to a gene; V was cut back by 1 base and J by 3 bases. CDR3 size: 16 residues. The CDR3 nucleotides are TGTGCCAGCAGTTACTGGGCAGGGGGGAACAATCAGCCCCAGCATTTT. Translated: CASSYWAGGNNQPQHF.

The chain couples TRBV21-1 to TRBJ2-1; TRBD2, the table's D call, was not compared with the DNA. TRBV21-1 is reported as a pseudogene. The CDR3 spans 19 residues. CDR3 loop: CASSKREVRASGNYNEQFF. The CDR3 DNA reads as TGTGCCAGCAGCAAGAGGGAGGTAAGGGCTAGCGGGAACTACAATGAGCAGTTCTTC.

The CDR3 sequence is CASGLGPTGELFF. The CDR3 region has the DNA TGTGCCAGCGGTCTGGGCCCCACCGGGGAGCTGTTTTTT. The rearrangement uses TRBV6-5 and TRBJ2-2, with D uncertain. CDR3 length equals 13 residues. Germline V gene sequence: CDR1 MNHEY, CDR2 SVGAGI. The V end lost 8 bases, the J end lost 4 bases, and 11 bases lay between the germline ends.

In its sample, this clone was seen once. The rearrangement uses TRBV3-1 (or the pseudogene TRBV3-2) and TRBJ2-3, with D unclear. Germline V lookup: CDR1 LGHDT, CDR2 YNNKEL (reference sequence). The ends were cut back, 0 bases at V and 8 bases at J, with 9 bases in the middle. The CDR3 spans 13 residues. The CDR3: CASSQESRSTQYF. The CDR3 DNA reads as TGTGCCAGCAGCCAAGAGAGTAGAAGTACGCAGTATTTT.